Listed here are 24 T cell receptor beta chains from one sample, sequenced in a study of cytomegalovirus exposure and HLA in healthy donors. This table comes from immunoSEQ multiplex PCR, and its TCRdb copy is limited to in-frame clones, with some not included. In the table there are 200,000 to 250,000 clones, 65% to 85% of which are singletons. The sequencing input was PBMCs. These receptor sequences come from a woman in her twenties or thirties in good health and CMV-seropositive.

The chain joins TRBV14 to TRBJ1-2; D is possibly TRBD1 (6 bases). The CDR3 sequence is 16 residues long. Trimming stripped 4 bases from V and 4 bases from J, with 19 bases between. The germline V gene has CDR1 SGHDN and CDR2 FVKESK. Here the CDR3 DNA reads TGTGCCAGCAGCCGCCAACCGGGGGCCTGGACCTATGGCTACACCTTC. Its translation is CASSRQPGAWTYGYTF.

This chain uses TRBV7-2 with TRBJ1-2, with D unclear. Trimming removed 1 base at V and 7 bases at J, with 10 bases between. Per the germline V gene, CDR1 is SGHTA and CDR2 is FQGNSA. This CDR3 has 13 amino acids. CDR3 sequence (DNA): TGTGCCAGCAGCTTAGATCAGGCAGGTGGCTACACCTTC. Amino acids: CASSLDQAGGYTF.

This clone showed up just a few times. This chain connects TRBV4-1 to TRBJ1-3; D remains unclear. In germline, CDR1 is MGHRA, CDR2 YSYEKL. This CDR3 has 17 amino acids. Trimming shortened V by 1 base and J by 1 base, and 14 bases separated the two germline ends. In nucleotides, the CDR3 is TGCGCCAGCAGCCAAGTGTCTTTTTCAGAGTCTGGAAACACCATATATTTT. Amino acid sequence: CASSQVSFSESGNTIYF.

This chain links TRBV30 with TRBJ2-7; 10 positions agree with TRBD1. V lost 1 base to trimming and J lost 3 bases; unmatched junction nucleotides: 0. The CDR3 length is 13 residues. The V gene's germline CDR1 is GTSNPN and CDR2 SVGIG (reference sequence). The CDR3 bases are TGTGCCTGGAGTGGGGACAGGGGCTACGAGCAGTACTTC. Its translation: CAWSGDRGYEQYF.

V is TRBV6-5 and J is TRBJ2-7; D is possibly TRBD1 (5 bases). There are 11 residues in the CDR3. The ends were cut back, 5 bases at V and 5 bases at J, with 7 bases in the middle. From germline, CDR1 is MNHEY and CDR2 SVGAGI. CDR3 sequence reads: CASSGRDEQYF. CDR3 in DNA: TGTGCCAGCAGTGGCAGGGACGAGCAGTACTTC.

The V gene is TRBV4-1, the J gene TRBJ2-5; 7 bases fit TRBD2. CDR3 length: 15 amino acids. J gave up 3 bases and V 0 bases, and 4 bases lay outside the gene matches. CDR1 is MGHRA and CDR2 is YSYEKL in the germline V gene. CDR3 bases: TGCGCCAGCAGCCAAGAACGTCTAGCGGAAGAGACCCAGTACTTC. Its translation: CASSQERLAEETQYF.

The chain links TRBV2 to TRBJ2-1; D may be TRBD2 (6 bases). Trimming removed 4 bases from V and 6 bases from J, with 16 bases in between. The V gene's germline CDR1 is SNHLY and CDR2 FYNNEI. This CDR3 region has 15 residues. CDR3 sequence (DNA): TGTGCCAGCAGTGCGCCCAGGGTCGGGGGCAATGAGCAGTTCTTC. Protein: CASSAPRVGGNEQFF.

Points on this clone: The junction departs from the called germline gene at one end, perhaps through a read error. The chain uses TRBV27 and TRBJ2-1, with D possibly called TRBD1 or TRBD2 (5 bases each). Germline V lookup: CDR1 MNHEY, CDR2 SMNVEV (reference sequence). The CDR3 spans 14 residues. The CDR3 sequence: CASTVSRGYYEQFF. DNA for the CDR3: TGTGCCAGCACCGTTTCCCGGGGCTACTATGAGCAGTTCTTC.

The chain couples TRBV7-3 to TRBJ1-2; D is perhaps TRBD1 (6 bases). The germline V gene encodes CDR1 SGHTA and CDR2 FQGTGA. The CDR3 totals 14 residues. The ends were cut back, 5 bases at V and 2 bases at J, with 12 bases in the middle. The DNA of the CDR3 is TGTGCCAGCAGCCCGACGGGACAAAACTATGGCTACACCTTC. It encodes CASSPTGQNYGYTF.

This clone was seen a few times. This CDR3 reads CSGEIQETQYF. The CDR3 coding sequence is TGCAGTGGGGAGATACAAGAGACCCAGTACTTC. The genes are TRBV20-1 and TRBJ2-5; a possible D gene is TRBD2 (5 bases). This CDR3 has 11 amino acids. The V gene's germline CDR1 is DFQATT and CDR2 SNEGSKA (reference sequence). Trimming stripped 7 bases from V and 2 bases from J, with 8 bases between.

The rearrangement joins TRBV7-6 to TRBJ1-2, with 12 bases fitting TRBD1. J was trimmed by 4 bases and V by 5 bases; bases with no gene match: 11. The germline CDR1 and CDR2 sequences are SGHVS and FNYEAQ. The CDR3 is made up of 17 amino acids. CDR3 DNA sequence: TGTGCCAGCAGCCCCACCCACGGGACAGGGGGCACCTATGGCTACACCTTC. This translates into CASSPTHGTGGTYGYTF.

The CDR3: CASSPSLAFGNTIYF. CDR3 coding DNA: TGTGCCAGTAGTCCCTCACTGGCGTTTGGAAACACCATATATTTT. The chain joins TRBV19 to TRBJ1-3; unclear D gene. The CDR3 has 15 residues. Germline loops: CDR1 LNHDA, CDR2 SQIVND (reference sequence). Trimming removed 5 bases from V and 3 bases from J, with 14 bases in between.

The chain combines TRBV5-6 with TRBJ2-5; 11 positions match TRBD1. The V and J ends lost 4 bases and 4 bases, in that order; junction bases with no gene match: 3. The CDR3 totals 14 residues. CDR1 and CDR2 from the germline V gene are SGHDT and YYEEEE. The CDR3: CASSPGQGVETQYF. In nucleotides, the CDR3 is TGTGCCAGCAGCCCGGGACAGGGGGTAGAGACCCAGTACTTC.

V is TRBV10-3 and J is TRBJ2-2, with D uncertain. Germline CDR1 is ENHRY and CDR2 is SYGVKD. Trimming removed 3 bases at V and 8 bases at J, with 4 bases between. This CDR3 is built from 11 residues. The CDR3 loop reads CAISDRGELFF. The CDR3 DNA sequence: TGTGCCATCAGTGATCGGGGGGAGCTGTTTTTT.

The table lists this clone with a count of one. This chain joins TRBV7-6 and TRBJ2-7, with D unresolved. The germline V and J ends were trimmed by 2 bases and 0 bases, with 5 bases remaining between them. This CDR3 has 13 amino acids. Germline loops: CDR1 SGHVS, CDR2 FNYEAQ. The CDR3 region is CASSLSGSYEQYF. In DNA form, the CDR3 reads TGTGCCAGCAGCTTAAGTGGCTCCTACGAGCAGTACTTC.

The chain couples TRBV2 to TRBJ1-2, with D uncertain. Germline V gene sequence: CDR1 SNHLY, CDR2 FYNNEI. The CDR3 is 12 amino acids. V was cut by 3 bases and J by 8 bases, with 10 bases left in between. In nucleotides, the CDR3 is TGTGCCAGCAGTGACGAGGGCAGGGGCTACACCTTC. It yields the protein CASSDEGRGYTF. The full variable domain, in which reference TRBV2 and TRBJ1-2 provide the parts outside the CDR3, is EPEVTQTPSHQVTQMGQEVILRCVPISNHLYFYWYRQILGQKVEFLVSFYNNEISEKSEIFDDQFSVERPDGSNFTLKIRSTKLEDSAMYFCASSDEGRGYTFGSGTRLTVV.

The rearrangement joins TRBV6-5 to TRBJ2-1; no reliable D call. Germline lookup yields CDR1 MNHEY and CDR2 SVGAGI. This CDR3 is built from 15 residues. V lost 5 bases and J lost 2, with 13 bases in between. In DNA, the CDR3 is TGTGCCAGCAGTCCAGGCCAGCTGGCCTACAATGAGCAGTTCTTC. Translating it yields CASSPGQLAYNEQFF.

This chain connects TRBV27 to TRBJ2-1; 9 nucleotides agree with TRBD1. The CDR3 runs 14 residues. The germline CDR1 and CDR2 sequences are MNHEY and SMNVEV (reference sequence). With V trimmed by 3 bases and J by 7 bases, 4 bases remained unmatched. Here the CDR3 DNA reads TGTGCCAGCAGTTTTAGGACAGGGGAGAATGAGCAGTTCTTC. Amino acids: CASSFRTGENEQFF.

This rearrangement joins TRBV5-6 to TRBJ2-3, with TRBD2 matching over 7 bases. Germline V CDR1 and CDR2: SGHDT, YYEEEE. J lost 6 bases, V lost 2 bases, and 9 bases had no gene match. The CDR3 extends over 15 amino acids. For the CDR3, the DNA is TGTGCCAGCAGCTTCCGCGGAGGGGAGGGGGATACGCAGTATTTT. Its protein product is CASSFRGGEGDTQYF.

The chain joins TRBV11-2 to TRBJ2-1, with D tentatively TRBD2 (6 bases). Trimming stripped 6 bases from V and 2 bases from J, with 20 bases between. Germline V CDR1 and CDR2: SGHAT, FQNNGV. The CDR3 loop spans 17 amino acids. The CDR3 coding sequence is TGTGCCAGCAGTCCTCGCGGGGCGGAAATCCCCTACAATGAGCAGTTCTTC. Protein product: CASSPRGAEIPYNEQFF. The full variable domain, its missing parts supplied by reference TRBV11-2 and TRBJ2-1, is EAGVAQSPRYKIIEKRQSVAFWCNPISGHATLYWYQQILGQGPKLLIQFQNNGVVDDSQLPKDRFSAERLKGVDSTLKIQPAKLEDSAVYLCASSPRGAEIPYNEQFFGPGTRLTVL.

The CDR3 reads CASSRTSGTREETQYF. The CDR3, as DNA: TGTGCCAGCAGCCGGACTAGCGGAACGCGGGAAGAGACCCAGTACTTC. This rearrangement joins TRBV4-2 to TRBJ2-5; 10 bases map to TRBD2. Germline values: CDR1 LGHNA, CDR2 YNFKEQ. The CDR3 totals 16 residues. Trimming took 4 bases from V and 3 from J; bases not matched to a gene: 8.

The chain is built from TRBV27 and TRBJ1-3, with D possibly being TRBD1 (6 bases). Germline V CDR1 and CDR2: MNHEY, SMNVEV (reference sequence). The CDR3 covers 15 residues. Trimming removed 5 bases at V and 0 bases at J, with 11 bases between. Here the CDR3 DNA reads TGTGCCAGCAGTCAGGGGCCCGGCTCTGGAAACACCATATATTTT. Translation gives CASSQGPGSGNTIYF.

The J gene is TRBJ1-1, the V gene TRBV6-1, with D maybe TRBD1 (6 bases). There are 14 residues in the CDR3. Germline assignment: CDR1 MNHNS and CDR2 SASEGT. With 4 bases removed from V and 1 base from J, the gap between germline ends came to 10 bases. The CDR3 DNA sequence: TGTGCCAGCAGTGTCAGGGGTGGGAACACTGAAGCTTTCTTT. As protein: CASSVRGGNTEAFF.

The rearrangement uses TRBV7-2 and TRBJ2-7; D perhaps matches TRBD1 (6 bases). The V end was cut by 3 bases, the J end by 1 base, with 10 bases between. This CDR3 contains 14 residues. Germline V gene sequence: CDR1 SGHTA, CDR2 FQGNSA. The CDR3 DNA sequence: TGTGCCAGCAGCTTCCGGGACACTTCCTACGAGCAGTACTTC. This encodes CASSFRDTSYEQYF.